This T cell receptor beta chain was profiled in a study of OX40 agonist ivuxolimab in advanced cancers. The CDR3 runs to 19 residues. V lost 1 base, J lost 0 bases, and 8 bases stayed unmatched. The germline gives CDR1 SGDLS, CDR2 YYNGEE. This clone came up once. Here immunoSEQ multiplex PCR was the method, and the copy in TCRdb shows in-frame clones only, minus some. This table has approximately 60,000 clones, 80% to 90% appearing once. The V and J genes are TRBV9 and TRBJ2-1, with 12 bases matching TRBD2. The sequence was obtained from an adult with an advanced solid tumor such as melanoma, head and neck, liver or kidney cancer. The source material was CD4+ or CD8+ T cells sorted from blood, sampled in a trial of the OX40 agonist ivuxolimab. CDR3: CASSVYSGTSGSSYNEQFF. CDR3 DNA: TGTGCCAGCAGCGTATACTCCGGGACTAGCGGGTCCTCCTACAATGAGCAGTTCTTC.